This TCR beta chain comes out of a study of CD8+ T cells in alopecia areata. Study in general: It was oral tofacitinib, at 5 to 10 mg twice daily, that treated patients received. Patients in the study were on tofacitinib for 6 to 18 months, then off it for 6 months.

This clone was found a few times. Researchers gathered lesional scalp punch biopsies and peripheral blood from patients with alopecia areata. PBMC-derived CD4+ and CD8+ T cells were sorted. The authors extracted RNA and reverse transcribed it into cDNA as the sequencing template. Generated by immunoSEQ multiplex PCR, the TCRdb table keeps only in-frame clones and is missing some. Of fewer than 200,000 clones in the sample, over 50% were seen once. Looked up from germline, CDR1 is MGHRA and CDR2 is YSYEKL. The junction had 8 bases not matched to a gene; V was cut back by 2 bases and J by 1 base. The CDR3 length is 17 residues.

The sample in question was CD4+ T cells sorted from blood, obtained at week 0. This clonotype was obtained from a human donor with alopecia areata. This chain uses TRBV4-1 with TRBJ2-7, with 10 bases matching TRBD1. The CDR3: CASSQTWPGQGSYEQYF. The CDR3 nucleotides are TGCGCCAGCAGCCAAACCTGGCCGGGACAGGGGTCCTACGAGCAGTACTTC.